Each of the 29 T cell receptor beta chains below was sequenced from the same sample in a study of blood T cell repertoires in COVID-19. The method was immunoSEQ multiplex PCR; TCRdb's version includes in-frame clones alone and lacks a portion of them. This sample has 350,000 to 400,000 clones, with over 85% found just once. Material for sequencing was PBMCs or T cells enriched from blood (not recorded which). The receptors shown here come from a woman aged 25 to 45 who had recovered from COVID-19.

This clone was observed once. The V gene is TRBV30, the J gene TRBJ2-1, with TRBD1 identical over 8 bases. Germline assignment: CDR1 GTSNPN and CDR2 SVGIG (reference sequence). V was clipped by 1 base and J by 12 bases; unmatched bases: 11. The CDR3 has 14 residues. This CDR3 is CAWSEGTGLTMQFF. For the CDR3, the DNA is TGTGCCTGGAGTGAGGGGACAGGTCTGACAATGCAGTTCTTC.

A remark on this clone: Distinct nucleotide sequences in the sample also encode this CDR3. V usage is TRBV5-1 and J usage is TRBJ1-5; 7 bases map to TRBD1. The CDR3 loop spans 15 amino acids. The V segment lost 0 bases and the J segment 3 bases; nucleotides outside the gene matches: 3. CDR1 and CDR2 from the germline V gene are SGHRS and YFSETQ. CDR3 bases: TGCGCCAGCAGCTTGGGACAGGGCTCCAATCAGCCCCAGCATTTT. Translated, it gives CASSLGQGSNQPQHF.

This CDR3 reads CASSATGNPHQPQHF. Here the CDR3 DNA reads TGTGCCAGCAGCGCGACAGGCAACCCCCATCAGCCCCAGCATTTT. The chain couples TRBV28 to TRBJ1-5, with D perhaps matching TRBD1 (6 bases). Germline lookup yields CDR1 MDHEN and CDR2 SYDVKM. Trimming left V 6 bases short and J 5 bases short, with 17 bases between. The CDR3 has 15 amino acids. Full variable domain (outside the CDR3, taken from reference TRBV28 and TRBJ1-5): DVKVTQSSRYLVKRTGEKVFLECVQDMDHENMFWYRQDPGLGLRLIYFSYDVKMKEKGDIPEGYSVSREKKERFSLILESASTNQTSMYLCASSATGNPHQPQHFGDGTRLSIL.

V gene TRBV4-1 combines with J gene TRBJ1-1, with D tentatively TRBD1 (5 bases). The germline V gene has CDR1 MGHRA and CDR2 YSYEKL. V lost 4 bases and J lost 5, with 20 bases in between. The CDR3 runs 16 residues. The CDR3 protein is CASSRGFFSQGTEAFF. The DNA of the CDR3 is TGCGCCAGCAGCCGGGGTTTTTTCAGCCAGGGTACTGAAGCTTTCTTT.

V and J are TRBV6-5 and TRBJ1-3, with a weak D call TRBD1 (6 bases). Germline loops: CDR1 MNHEY, CDR2 SVGAGI. This CDR3 contains 13 residues. V was trimmed by 5 bases and J by 5 bases, leaving 10 bases between them. The CDR3 DNA reads TGTGCCAGCAGTAGGGGGAAACGAAACACCATATATTTT. Its translation is CASSRGKRNTIYF.

V and J are TRBV6-2 or TRBV6-3 and TRBJ2-7; D gene uncertain. Germline CDR1 reads MNHEY; CDR2 reads SVGEGT. V lost 6 bases and J 3 bases, leaving 15 bases between the germline ends. CDR3 size: 14 residues. The CDR3 DNA reads TGTGCCAGCAGCCAAGACTCTCTCCTCTACGAGCAGTACTTC. Encoded protein: CASSQDSLLYEQYF.

This chain links TRBV29-1 with TRBJ2-3; 14 nucleotides align to TRBD2. Germline V gene data show CDR1 as SQVTM and CDR2 as ANQGSEA. The CDR3 spans 16 residues. V trimming: 6 bases; J trimming: 2 bases; junction bases outside the gene matches: 7. CDR3 residues: CSVEPGLAGVTDTQYF. CDR3 coding DNA: TGCAGCGTGGAGCCGGGACTAGCGGGAGTCACAGATACGCAGTATTTT.

V and J are TRBV6-4 and TRBJ1-6; tentative D call: TRBD1 (6 bases). Germline V CDR1 and CDR2: MRHNA, SNTAGT. The CDR3 loop spans 14 amino acids. V was pared by 4 bases and J by 7 bases, with 11 bases between. In nucleotides, the CDR3 is TGTGCCAGCAGTGCGGACAGTCTCAATTCACCCCTCCACTTT. This encodes CASSADSLNSPLHF.

The CDR3 sequence: CASSPQTTGSYEQYF. The CDR3 nucleotides are TGCGCCAGCAGCCCACAGACGACAGGATCCTACGAGCAGTACTTC. The chain has TRBV5-1 and TRBJ2-7; D perhaps matches TRBD1 (6 bases). The CDR3 runs 15 residues. Germline V gene data show CDR1 as SGHRS and CDR2 as YFSETQ. The V gene lost 4 bases and the J gene lost 1 base, with 15 bases spanning the gap.

The chain links TRBV19 to TRBJ1-1; D unresolved. CDR1 and CDR2 from the germline V gene are LNHDA and SQIVND (reference sequence). Trimming took 1 base from V and 6 from J, leaving 9 bases between them. The CDR3 extends over 13 amino acids. CDR3 in DNA: TGTGCCAGTAGTATAGGAGGGAGGGCTGAAGCTTTCTTT. Protein: CASSIGGRAEAFF.

The chain employs TRBV5-1 and TRBJ1-1, with D perhaps matching TRBD1 (5 bases). CDR1 and CDR2 (germline): SGHRS, YFSETQ. V shed 1 base and J shed 4 bases, with 17 bases lying between them. The CDR3 has 16 residues. CDR3 bases: TGCGCCAGCAGCTTGCAGGGCTCGGCGATAGGCACTGAAGCTTTCTTT. Its translation: CASSLQGSAIGTEAFF.

The chain couples TRBV6-5 to TRBJ1-3, with a tentative D call TRBD1 (6 bases). Per the germline V gene, CDR1 is MNHEY and CDR2 is SVGAGI. The CDR3 is 15 amino acids. V was trimmed by 2 bases and J by 6 bases, leaving 14 bases between them. The CDR3 sequence: CASSYGAGEQNTIYF. The CDR3 bases are TGTGCCAGCAGTTACGGGGCAGGGGAACAAAACACCATATATTTT.

The chain's CDR3 is CASSFQLDTQYF. In DNA form, the CDR3 reads TGTGCCAGCAGCTTCCAACTCGATACGCAGTATTTT. V gene TRBV7-3 combines with J gene TRBJ2-3; D unclear. This CDR3 is built from 12 residues. CDR1 SGHTA and CDR2 FQGTGA come from the germline V gene. V lost 3 bases to trimming and J lost 6 bases, with 7 bases between them.

The V call is TRBV4-1, the J call TRBJ2-1; TRBD2 aligns across 8 bases. This CDR3 contains 20 residues. V was clipped by 0 bases and J by 3 bases; unmatched bases: 16. The V gene's germline CDR1 is MGHRA and CDR2 YSYEKL. The CDR3 region has the DNA TGCGCCAGCAGCCAAGATGTTGCACTAGCGGCCGAAGAGGGCTACAATGAGCAGTTCTTC. The encoded protein is CASSQDVALAAEEGYNEQFF.

The rearrangement joins TRBV5-6 to TRBJ1-2, with TRBD1 matching over 9 bases. Unmatched junction bases numbered 4, after V lost 5 bases and J lost 2 bases. Germline lookup yields CDR1 SGHDT and CDR2 YYEEEE. This CDR3 has 14 residues. The CDR3 protein is CASRWTGENYGYTF. In DNA, the CDR3 is TGTGCCAGCAGGTGGACAGGGGAGAACTATGGCTACACCTTC.

The chain has TRBV4-1 and TRBJ1-1; 9 nucleotides agree with TRBD1. The CDR3 is made up of 15 amino acids. Losses at the gene ends were 6 bases for V and 1 base for J; bases not matched to a gene: 6. The V gene's germline CDR1 is MGHRA and CDR2 YSYEKL. The CDR3 bases are TGCGCCAGCAGTGGGGACAGGGCAAAGAACACTGAAGCTTTCTTT. Encoded protein: CASSGDRAKNTEAFF.

The rearrangement joins TRBV19 to TRBJ2-3, with TRBD1 matching over 8 bases. V shed 4 bases, J shed 0 bases, and the junction held 3 bases outside the gene matches. The CDR3 runs to 15 residues. Germline V gene sequence: CDR1 LNHDA, CDR2 SQIVND (reference sequence). CDR3 sequence: CASSRRTGSTDTQYF. The CDR3 region has the DNA TGTGCCAGTAGTAGGCGGACAGGGAGCACAGATACGCAGTATTTT.

The V gene is TRBV28, the J gene TRBJ1-6; D gene ambiguous. The CDR3 totals 14 residues. Deletions cut 3 bases from V and 4 bases from J, with 7 bases between. CDR1 is MDHEN and CDR2 is SYDVKM in the germline V gene. The CDR3 nucleotides are TGTGCCAGCAGTTTCGGGGATTATAATTCACCCCTCCACTTT. Amino acids: CASSFGDYNSPLHF.

This chain uses TRBV10-1 with TRBJ1-1, with 9 positions matching TRBD1. J was trimmed by 3 bases and V by 8 bases; bases with no gene match: 7. CDR3 length: 14 amino acids. The germline V gene has CDR1 WNHNN and CDR2 SYGVQD (reference sequence). DNA for the CDR3: TGCGCCAGCCAGACCGGGACAGGGCACACTGAAGCTTTCTTT. Its translation: CASQTGTGHTEAFF.

This rearrangement joins TRBV10-3 to TRBJ1-1; 7 bases agree with TRBD1. Trimming cost V 10 bases and J 7 bases; bases outside gene matches: 9. The CDR3 loop spans 12 amino acids. From germline, CDR1 is ENHRY and CDR2 SYGVKD. The CDR3 protein is CASTGQVGEAFF. CDR3 nucleotides: TGTGCCAGTACCGGACAGGTGGGTGAAGCTTTCTTT.

V is TRBV10-3 and J is TRBJ1-6; 9 positions match TRBD1. This CDR3 has 16 residues. The germline gives CDR1 ENHRY, CDR2 SYGVKD. Trimming at V came to 0 bases and at J to 7 bases, leaving 4 bases not matched to a gene. The CDR3 DNA follows: TGTGCCATCAGTGAGTCCGGGACAGGGATAAATTCACCCCTCCACTTT. Protein sequence: CAISESGTGINSPLHF.

Here the CDR3 reads CASRLGSWNEQFF. DNA of the CDR3: TGTGCCAGCAGGTTGGGGAGTTGGAATGAGCAGTTCTTC. This sequence joins TRBV13 and TRBJ2-1; D possibly corresponds to TRBD2 (5 bases). From germline, CDR1 is PRHDT and CDR2 FYEKMQ (reference sequence). The CDR3 extends over 13 amino acids. Trimming left V 6 bases short and J 7 bases short, with 13 bases between.

The V call is TRBV7-2, the J call TRBJ2-2, with D possibly being TRBD2 (6 bases). Germline CDR1 SGHTA, CDR2 FQGNSA. Trimming pared 3 bases from V and 4 bases from J, leaving 12 bases between. The CDR3 extends over 15 amino acids. CDR3 DNA sequence: TGTGCCAGCAGCTTGATTAGCGGTTCCACCGGGGAGCTGTTTTTT. Protein product: CASSLISGSTGELFF. The whole variable domain, remainder taken from reference TRBV7-2 and TRBJ2-2, is GAGVSQSPSNKVTEKGKDVELRCDPISGHTALYWYRQSLGQGLEFLIYFQGNSAPDKSGLPSDRFSAERTGGSVSTLTIQRTQQEDSAVYLCASSLISGSTGELFFGEGSRLTVL.

The rearrangement links TRBV27 to TRBJ1-5, with D possibly TRBD1 on 6 matching bases. V lost 6 bases and J lost 3, with 12 bases in between. The CDR3 has 14 amino acids. Germline lookup yields CDR1 MNHEY and CDR2 SMNVEV (reference sequence). Written as DNA, the CDR3 is TGTGCCAGCAGCGCCTACAGGGTCAATCAGCCCCAGCATTTT. This codes for CASSAYRVNQPQHF.

The chain uses TRBV6-5 and TRBJ1-1; D may be TRBD1 (6 bases). This CDR3 region has 12 residues. Deletions cut 8 bases from V and 7 bases from J, with 14 bases between. The germline gives CDR1 MNHEY, CDR2 SVGAGI. CDR3 nucleotide sequence: TGTGCCAGCTCTCGCCAGGGGTTTGAAGCTTTCTTT. It yields the protein CASSRQGFEAFF.

This clone turned up a few times. The chain couples TRBV19 to TRBJ1-2; tentatively, D is TRBD1 (5 bases). V was clipped by 3 bases and J by 4 bases, with 12 bases between them. Germline V CDR1 and CDR2: LNHDA, SQIVND (reference sequence). This CDR3 region has 14 residues. The DNA of the CDR3 is TGTGCCAGTAGTATTGGGGCATCGGGCTATGGCTACACCTTC. Translated, it gives CASSIGASGYGYTF. The whole variable domain, remainder taken from reference TRBV19 and TRBJ1-2, is DGGITQSPKYLFRKEGQNVTLSCEQNLNHDAMYWYRQDPGQGLRLIYYSQIVNDFQKGDIAEGYSVSREKKESFPLTVTSAQKNPTAFYLCASSIGASGYGYTFGSGTRLTVV.

This clone was counted a single time. V usage is TRBV5-1 and J usage is TRBJ2-7, with TRBD2 identical over 8 bases. This CDR3 contains 19 residues. The germline CDR1 and CDR2 sequences are SGHRS and YFSETQ. J lost 6 bases, V lost 4 bases, and 24 bases had no gene match. DNA for the CDR3: TGCGCCAGCAGCCCCTTCGATAGAAGGAGCGGGAGTCTAGAGAGCGAGCAGTACTTC. This gives the protein CASSPFDRRSGSLESEQYF.

V and J are TRBV5-1 and TRBJ2-7; 10 positions match TRBD2. This CDR3 is 16 amino acids long. The V and J ends lost 4 bases and 9 bases, in that order; junction bases with no gene match: 16. The germline V gene encodes CDR1 SGHRS and CDR2 YFSETQ. CDR3 sequence reads: CASSIQPGLAHNRQYF. CDR3 DNA: TGCGCCAGCAGCATACAGCCGGGACTAGCGCACAATAGGCAGTACTTC.

The chain employs TRBV9 and TRBJ1-1; 7 nucleotides line up with TRBD1. Germline CDR1 and CDR2: SGDLS and YYNGEE. V gave up 2 bases and J gave up 1 base; unmatched junction bases: 5. This CDR3 is built from 15 residues. CDR3 amino acids: CASSVRDSGNTEAFF. CDR3 DNA sequence: TGTGCCAGCAGCGTCCGGGACAGCGGGAACACTGAAGCTTTCTTT.